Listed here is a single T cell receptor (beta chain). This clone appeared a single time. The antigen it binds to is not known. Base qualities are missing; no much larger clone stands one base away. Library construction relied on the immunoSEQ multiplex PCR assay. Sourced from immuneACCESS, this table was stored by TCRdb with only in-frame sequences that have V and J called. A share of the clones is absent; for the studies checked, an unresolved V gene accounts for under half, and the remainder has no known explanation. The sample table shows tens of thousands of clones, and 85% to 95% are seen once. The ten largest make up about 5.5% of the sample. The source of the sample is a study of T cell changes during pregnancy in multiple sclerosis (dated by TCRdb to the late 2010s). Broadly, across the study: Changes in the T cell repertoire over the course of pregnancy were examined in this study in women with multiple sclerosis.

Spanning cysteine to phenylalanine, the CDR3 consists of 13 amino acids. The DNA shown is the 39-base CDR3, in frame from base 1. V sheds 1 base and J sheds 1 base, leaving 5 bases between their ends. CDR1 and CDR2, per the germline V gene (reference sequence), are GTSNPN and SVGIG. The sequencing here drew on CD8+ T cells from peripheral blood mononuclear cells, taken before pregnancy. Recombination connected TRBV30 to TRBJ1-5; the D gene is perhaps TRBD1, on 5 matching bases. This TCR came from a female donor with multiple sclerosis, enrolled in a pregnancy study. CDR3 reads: CAWSAGSNQPQHF. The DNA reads TGTGCCTGGAGTGCAGGGAGCAATCAGCCCCAGCATTTT.